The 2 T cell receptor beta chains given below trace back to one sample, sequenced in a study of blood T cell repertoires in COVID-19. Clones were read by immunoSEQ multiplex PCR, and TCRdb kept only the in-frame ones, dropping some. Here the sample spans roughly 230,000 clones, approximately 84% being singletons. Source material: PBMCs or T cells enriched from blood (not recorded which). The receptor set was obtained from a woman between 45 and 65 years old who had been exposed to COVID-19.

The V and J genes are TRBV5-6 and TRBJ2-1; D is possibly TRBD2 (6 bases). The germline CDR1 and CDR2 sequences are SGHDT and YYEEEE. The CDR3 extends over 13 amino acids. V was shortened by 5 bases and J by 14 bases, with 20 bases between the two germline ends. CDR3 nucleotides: TGTGCCAGCAGTTTTACCGGGACTCGAAGGGAGTTCTTC. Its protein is CASSFTGTRREFF.

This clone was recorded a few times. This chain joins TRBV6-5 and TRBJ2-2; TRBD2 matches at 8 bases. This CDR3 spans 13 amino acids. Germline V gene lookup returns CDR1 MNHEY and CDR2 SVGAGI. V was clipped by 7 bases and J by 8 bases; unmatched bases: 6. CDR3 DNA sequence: TGTGCCAGCATCCGGGGGGGGACTGGGGAGCTGTTTTTT. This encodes CASIRGGTGELFF.